This record covers a single T cell receptor (beta chain). Antigen specificity is unknown. Regarding donors, all were healthy bone marrow donors. The data derive from a study of cytomegalovirus exposure and HLA in healthy donors. Study as a whole: From 150 million to 200 million T cells, an earlier analysis saw around 120 million unique TCR beta sequences. Study-wide findings and caveats: Analysis performed later showed TCR beta chains linked to HLA being more clonally expanded than equally common others.

The PCR contained 60 Vbeta and 13 Jbeta primers. How the authors handled the data: In a later analysis, of 79 million or so unique beta chains, about 12 million appeared in at least two donors. Produced via immunoSEQ multiplex PCR; TCRdb's table is partial and in-frame only. D and trimming come from the DNA, and the V and J calls and clone size come from that table. This specimen shows roughly 120,000 clones; the ten leading clones hold around 3.6%. The CDR3 contains 14 residues. Germline CDR1 and CDR2: GTSNPN and SVGIG (reference sequence). V lost 2 bases and J lost 6; bases outside the gene matches: 4.

This TCR was recovered from a man between 18 and 35 years old in good health and CMV-seronegative. The chain combines TRBV30 with TRBJ1-6; 7 bases map to TRBD1. Specimen: PBMCs. In nucleotides, the CDR3 is TGTGCCTGGAGTACCGACAGGGTTAATTCACCCCTCCACTTT. Amino acids: CAWSTDRVNSPLHF.